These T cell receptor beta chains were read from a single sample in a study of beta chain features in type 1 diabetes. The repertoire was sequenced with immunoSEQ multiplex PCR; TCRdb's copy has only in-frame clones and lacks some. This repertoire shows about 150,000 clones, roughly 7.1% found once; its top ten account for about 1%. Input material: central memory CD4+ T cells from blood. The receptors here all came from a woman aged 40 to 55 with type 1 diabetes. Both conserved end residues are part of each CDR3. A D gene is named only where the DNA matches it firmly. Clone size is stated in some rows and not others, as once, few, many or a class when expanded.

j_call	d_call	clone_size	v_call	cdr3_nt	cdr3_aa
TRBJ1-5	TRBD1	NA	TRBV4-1	TGCGCCAGCAGCCAAGATCGACAGGGGGCTCCCAATCAGCCCCAGCATTTT	CASSQDRQGAPNQPQHF
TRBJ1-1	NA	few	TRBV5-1	TGCGCCAGCAGCTTGGAGGGGGGGCGGAACACTGAAGCTTTCTTT	CASSLEGGRNTEAFF
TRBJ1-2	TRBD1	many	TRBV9	TGTGCCAGCAGCGTGGCGAGTCTTGGACAGGCGATCTACACCTTC	CASSVASLGQAIYTF
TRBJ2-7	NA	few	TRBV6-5	TGTGCCAGCAGGGAACAGGGAGGGCACGAGCAGTACTTC	CASREQGGHEQYF
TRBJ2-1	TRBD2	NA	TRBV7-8	TGTGCCAGCAGTTCGCCTAGCGGGCTCTCCTACAATGAGCAGTTCTTC	CASSSPSGLSYNEQFF
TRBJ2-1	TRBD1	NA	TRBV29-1	TGCAGCGTTGAAGATCTTAGGGGGCCGCAGTTCTTC	CSVEDLRGPQFF
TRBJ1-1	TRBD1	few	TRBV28	TGTGCCAGCAGTTCGGGACAGGGGTATGAAGCTTTCTTT	CASSSGQGYEAFF
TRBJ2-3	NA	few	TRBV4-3	TGCGCCAGCAGCACCCGACAGAGCACAGATACGCAGTATTTT	CASSTRQSTDTQYF
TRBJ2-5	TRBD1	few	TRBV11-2	TGTGCCAGCAGCTACGGACAGGGAGGAGTAGAGACCCAGTACTTC	CASSYGQGGVETQYF
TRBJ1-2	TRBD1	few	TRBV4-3	TGCGCCAGCAGCCAAGAAAGTGGGGGACAGAGGGTTCTTACTGGCTACACCTTC	CASSQESGGQRVLTGYTF
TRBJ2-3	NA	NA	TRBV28	TGTGCCAGCAGTTTATGGACAGCTATTAGCACAGATACGCAGTATTTT	CASSLWTAISTDTQYF
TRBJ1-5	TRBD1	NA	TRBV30	TGTGCCTGGTCGCCCGGACAGGGGGTCGATCAGCCCCAGCATTTT	CAWSPGQGVDQPQHF
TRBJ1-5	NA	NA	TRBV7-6	TGTGCCAGCAGCCTGGGGCAGGGGAAACAGCCCCAGCATTTT	CASSLGQGKQPQHF
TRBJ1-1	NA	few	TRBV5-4	TGTGCCAGCAGCTTGGCTCAGATGAACACTGAAGCTTTCTTT	CASSLAQMNTEAFF
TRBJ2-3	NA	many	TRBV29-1	TGCAGCGTTTTCCCGGACTTCACAGATACGCAGTATTTT	CSVFPDFTDTQYF
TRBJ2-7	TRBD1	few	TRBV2	TGTGCCAGCAGTCGAGGACAGGGTAACACCTACGAGCAGTACTTC	CASSRGQGNTYEQYF
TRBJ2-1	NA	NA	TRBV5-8	TGTGCCAGCAGCTCCTTTTCGAGGAATGAGCAGTTCTTC	CASSSFSRNEQFF
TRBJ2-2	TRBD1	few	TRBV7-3	TGTGCCACCAAACCGGGACAGGGGTTTCTCGGGGAGCTGTTTTTT	CATKPGQGFLGELFF
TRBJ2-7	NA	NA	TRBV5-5	TGTGCCAGCAGCTTAGCCGACGAGCAGTACTTC	CASSLADEQYF
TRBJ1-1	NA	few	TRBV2	TGTGCCAGCAGTTTGGGGGGGGACACTGAAGCTTTCTTT	CASSLGGDTEAFF
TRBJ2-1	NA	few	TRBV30	TGTGCCTGGAGTGTACATGAAGTGAACAATGAGCAGTTCTTC	CAWSVHEVNNEQFF
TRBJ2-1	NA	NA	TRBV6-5	TGTGCCAGCAAAGGCGGGATCTACAATGAGCAGTTCTTC	CASKGGIYNEQFF
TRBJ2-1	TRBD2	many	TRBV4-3	TGCGCCAGCAGCCTTGGAGCGGGAGCGGGCAATGAGCAGTTCTTC	CASSLGAGAGNEQFF
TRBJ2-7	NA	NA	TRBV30	TGTGCCTACAATTCAAAGCAGGGCTACGAGCAGTACTTC	CAYNSKQGYEQYF
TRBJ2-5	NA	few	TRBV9	TGTGCCAGTAACAGATCCCCGGCCAAAGAGACCCAGTACTTC	CASNRSPAKETQYF
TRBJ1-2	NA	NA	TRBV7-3	TGTGCCAGCAGCTCCACACCCGGGACACTCGATGGCTACACCTTC	CASSSTPGTLDGYTF
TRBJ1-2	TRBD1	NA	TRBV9	TGTGCCAGCAGTATTACCGGGACAGGTAACTATGGCTACACCTTC	CASSITGTGNYGYTF
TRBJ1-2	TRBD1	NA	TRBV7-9	TGTGCCAGCAGCCCCGGGACAGGGGGCGGCTATGGCTACACCTTC	CASSPGTGGGYGYTF
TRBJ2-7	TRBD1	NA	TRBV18	TGTGCCAGCTCACCACCCGGGACAGGGAGGGACGAGCAGTACTTC	CASSPPGTGRDEQYF
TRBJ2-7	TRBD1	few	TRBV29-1	TGCAGCCTAAATTGCGGTCCCGGGACAGGGACCGAGCAGTACTTC	CSLNCGPGTGTEQYF
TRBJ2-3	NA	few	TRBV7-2	TGTGCCAGCAGCTTTAGCGGTAAGCCTGGCGTCACAGATACGCAGTATTTT	CASSFSGKPGVTDTQYF
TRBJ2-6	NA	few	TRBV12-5	TGTGCTAGTGCTTCCTCTGGGGCCAACGTCCTGACTTTC	CASASSGANVLTF
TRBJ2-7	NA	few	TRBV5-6	TGTGCCAGCAGCTCTACAGGCAGGGAGCAGTACTTC	CASSSTGREQYF
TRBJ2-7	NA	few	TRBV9	TGTGCCAGCAGCGTGGACAACTACGAGCAGTACTTC	CASSVDNYEQYF
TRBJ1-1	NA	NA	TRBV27	TGTGCCAGCAGTTCTAGGACTGAAGCTTTCTTT	CASSSRTEAFF
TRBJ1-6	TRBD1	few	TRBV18	TGTGCCAGCTCACCTGGGACAGGGGGTAATTCACCCCTCCACTTT	CASSPGTGGNSPLHF
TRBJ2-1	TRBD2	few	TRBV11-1	TGTGCCAGCAGCTTAGGCACTAGCGGGTTTTACAATGAGCAGTTCTTC	CASSLGTSGFYNEQFF
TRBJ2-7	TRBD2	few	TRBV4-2	TGTGCCAGCAGCGTTGGGACTAGCGGGAGGGTGTACGAGCAGTACTTC	CASSVGTSGRVYEQYF
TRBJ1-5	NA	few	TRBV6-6	TGTGCCAGCAGCCCCGAGTATGGCCAGCATTTT	CASSPEYGQHF
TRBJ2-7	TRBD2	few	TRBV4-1	TGCGCCAGCAGTCTAAAAAGAGCGGGAGGCCCGCTCGAGCAGTACTTC	CASSLKRAGGPLEQYF
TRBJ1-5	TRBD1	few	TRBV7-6	TGTGCCAGCAGCCTAACAGGGGGCAGGGATCAGCCCCAGCATTTT	CASSLTGGRDQPQHF
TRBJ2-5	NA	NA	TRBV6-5	TGTGCCAGCACCTCCCACGGGGAAGAGACCCAGTACTTC	CASTSHGEETQYF
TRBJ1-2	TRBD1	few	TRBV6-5	TGTGCCAGCAGTGCTATGGACAGGGCCCATGGCTACACCTTC	CASSAMDRAHGYTF
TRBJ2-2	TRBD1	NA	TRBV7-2	TGTGCCAGCGCAGGACAGGGTCACACCGGGGAGCTGTTTTTT	CASAGQGHTGELFF
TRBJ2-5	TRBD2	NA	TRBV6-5	TGTGCCGTGGCCAGGGACTACGGAGAGACCCAGTACTTC	CAVARDYGETQYF
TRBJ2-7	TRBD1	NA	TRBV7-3	TGTGCCAGCAGCCCCGGGACAGGGCACCACGAGCAGTACTTC	CASSPGTGHHEQYF
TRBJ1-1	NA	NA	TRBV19	TGTGCCAGTAGTAAACAGGCGAACACTGAAGCTTTCTTT	CASSKQANTEAFF
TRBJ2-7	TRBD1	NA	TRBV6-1	TGTGCCAGCACCCTCCGACAGGGGACCGAGCAGTACTTC	CASTLRQGTEQYF
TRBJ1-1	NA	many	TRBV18	TGTGCCAGCTCACCACAGGAGAAAGCTTCACAAGCTTTCTTT	CASSPQEKASQAFF
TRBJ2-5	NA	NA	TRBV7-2	TGTGCCAGCAGGTCCGGGGTAGCTAGAGAGACCCAGTACTTC	CASRSGVARETQYF
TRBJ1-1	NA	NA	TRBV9	TGTGCCAGCAGCGTAGGGGGGACATCTTATGACACTGAAGCTTTCTTT	CASSVGGTSYDTEAFF
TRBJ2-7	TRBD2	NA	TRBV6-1	TGTGCCAGCACGCGGGAGTACACCTACGAGCAGTACTTC	CASTREYTYEQYF
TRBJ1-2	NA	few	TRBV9	TGTGCCAGCAGCGCTCAGGAATACTATGGCTACACCTTC	CASSAQEYYGYTF
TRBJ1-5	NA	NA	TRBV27	TGTGCCAGCAGTTTAACCCGAACAGATCAGCCCCAGCATTTT	CASSLTRTDQPQHF
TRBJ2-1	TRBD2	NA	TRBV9	TGTGCCAGCAGCGTAGAGGCTAGCGGGCACAATGAGCAGTTCTTC	CASSVEASGHNEQFF
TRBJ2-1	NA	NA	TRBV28	TGTGCCAGCAGCAACTCCTACAATGAGCAGTTCTTC	CASSNSYNEQFF
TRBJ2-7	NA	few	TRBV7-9	TGTGCCAGCAGCCGAGAGGGCGAGCAGTACTTC	CASSREGEQYF
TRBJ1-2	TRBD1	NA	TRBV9	TGTGCCAGCAGCGTGGCAGAAGGGGGCGAGGGCTATGGCTACACCTTC	CASSVAEGGEGYGYTF
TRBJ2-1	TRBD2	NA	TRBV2	TGTGCCAGCAGTCGGGGGACTAGCGGGGCTACCTACAATGAGCAGTTCTTC	CASSRGTSGATYNEQFF
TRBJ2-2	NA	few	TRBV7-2	TGTGCCAGCAGCCGGGCGTCGGACTCACTCACCGGGGAGCTGTTTTTT	CASSRASDSLTGELFF